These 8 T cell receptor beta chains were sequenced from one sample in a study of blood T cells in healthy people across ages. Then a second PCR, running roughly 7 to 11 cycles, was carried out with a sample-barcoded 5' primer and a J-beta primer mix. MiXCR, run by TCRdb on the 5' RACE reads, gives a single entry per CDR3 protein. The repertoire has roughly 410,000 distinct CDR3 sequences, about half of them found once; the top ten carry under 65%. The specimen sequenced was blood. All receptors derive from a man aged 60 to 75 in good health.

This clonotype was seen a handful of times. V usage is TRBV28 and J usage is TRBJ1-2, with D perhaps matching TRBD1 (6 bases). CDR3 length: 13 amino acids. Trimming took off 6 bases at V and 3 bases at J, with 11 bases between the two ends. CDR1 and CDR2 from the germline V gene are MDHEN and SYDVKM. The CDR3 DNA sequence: TGTGCCAGCAGGCGGACAGCTGACTATGGCTACACCTTC. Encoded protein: CASRRTADYGYTF.

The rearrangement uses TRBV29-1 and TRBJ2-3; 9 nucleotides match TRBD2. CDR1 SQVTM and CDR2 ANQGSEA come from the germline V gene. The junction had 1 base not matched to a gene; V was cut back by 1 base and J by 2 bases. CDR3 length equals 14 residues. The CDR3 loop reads CSVEGTSDTDTQYF. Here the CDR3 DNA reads TGCAGCGTTGAAGGGACTAGCGACACAGATACGCAGTATTTT.

The CDR3 sequence is CASSDGPNTEAFF. The CDR3 coding sequence is TGTGCCAGCAGTGATGGCCCTAACACTGAAGCTTTCTTT. The chain employs TRBV2 and TRBJ1-1; D not certain. V was trimmed by 3 bases and J by 2 bases, leaving 7 bases between them. The germline gives CDR1 SNHLY, CDR2 FYNNEI. The CDR3 sequence is 13 residues long.

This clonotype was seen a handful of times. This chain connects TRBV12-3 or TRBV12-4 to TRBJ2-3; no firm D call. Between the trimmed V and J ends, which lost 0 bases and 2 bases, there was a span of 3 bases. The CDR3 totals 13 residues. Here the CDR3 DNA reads TGTGCCAGCAGTTTAGCGCTCACAGATACGCAGTATTTT. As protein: CASSLALTDTQYF.

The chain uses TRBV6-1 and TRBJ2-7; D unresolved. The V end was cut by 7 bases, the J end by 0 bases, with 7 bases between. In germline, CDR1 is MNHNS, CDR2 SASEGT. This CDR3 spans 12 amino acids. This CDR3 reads CASTPTSYEQYF. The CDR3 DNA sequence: TGTGCCAGCACCCCTACCTCCTACGAGCAGTACTTC.

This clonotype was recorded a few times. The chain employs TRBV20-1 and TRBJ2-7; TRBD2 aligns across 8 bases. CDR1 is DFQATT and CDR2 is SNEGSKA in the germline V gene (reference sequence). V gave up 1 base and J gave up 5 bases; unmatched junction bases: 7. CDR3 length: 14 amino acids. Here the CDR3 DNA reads TGCAGTGCTAGAGCGGGGGGGAAAGGGGACGAGCAGTACTTC. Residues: CSARAGGKGDEQYF.

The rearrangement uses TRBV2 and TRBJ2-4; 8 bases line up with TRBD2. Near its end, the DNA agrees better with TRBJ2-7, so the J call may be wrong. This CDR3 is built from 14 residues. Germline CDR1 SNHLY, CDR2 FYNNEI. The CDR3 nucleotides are TGTGCCAGCAGAAACTCCGGGGGGGCCTACGAGCAGTACTTC. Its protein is CASRNSGGAYEQYF.

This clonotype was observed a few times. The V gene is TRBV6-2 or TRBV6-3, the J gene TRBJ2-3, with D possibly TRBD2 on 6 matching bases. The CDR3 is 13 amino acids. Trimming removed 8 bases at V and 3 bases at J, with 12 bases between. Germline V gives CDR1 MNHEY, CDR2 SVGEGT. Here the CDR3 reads CASQRAATDTQYF. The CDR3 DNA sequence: TGTGCCAGCCAGCGGGCGGCGACAGATACGCAGTATTTT.